Presented here are 24 T cell receptor beta chains from one specimen sequenced in a study of cytomegalovirus exposure and HLA in healthy donors. PCR was performed using 60 Vbeta and 13 Jbeta primers. Measured with immunoSEQ multiplex PCR; TCRdb has only the in-frame clones, and not every one. The table shows 250,000 or so clones, with nearly 95% occurring only once. Sequencing used PBMCs. All receptors come from a girl aged 2-10 years in good health and CMV-seronegative.

The V call is TRBV7-9, the J call TRBJ1-5; 7 nucleotides match TRBD1. CDR3 size: 15 residues. Germline CDR1 SEHNR, CDR2 FQNEAQ (reference sequence). V lost 1 base and J lost 4; bases outside the gene matches: 4. CDR3 loop: CASSLEGAGNQPQHF. CDR3 sequence (DNA): TGTGCCAGCAGCTTAGAGGGGGCTGGGAATCAGCCCCAGCATTTT.

A single count supports this clone. The chain combines TRBV7-6 with TRBJ2-7; TRBD2 agrees at 12 bases. Germline V lookup: CDR1 SGHVS, CDR2 FNYEAQ. This CDR3 comprises 18 residues. V lost 1 base, J lost 0 bases, and 7 bases stayed unmatched. The CDR3: CASSLGPSGGANSYEQYF. CDR3 coding DNA: TGTGCCAGCAGCTTAGGTCCTAGCGGGGGGGCAAACTCCTACGAGCAGTACTTC.

The chain employs TRBV29-1 and TRBJ1-2, with D hard to call. Germline V CDR1 and CDR2: SQVTM, ANQGSEA. V was cut by 2 bases and J by 0 bases, with 10 bases left in between. The CDR3 is made up of 14 amino acids. The DNA for the CDR3 is TGCAGCGTTGAAAGGAGATTAGCTAACTATGGCTACACCTTC. Residues: CSVERRLANYGYTF.

The gene calls are TRBV30 and TRBJ1-1; weak D call: TRBD1 (6 bases). Between the trimmed V and J ends, which lost 0 bases and 3 bases, there was a span of 8 bases. The CDR3 sequence is 13 residues long. CDR1 and CDR2 (germline): GTSNPN, SVGIG (reference sequence). This CDR3 reads CAWSVGTYTEAFF. The CDR3 coding sequence is TGTGCCTGGAGTGTCGGGACATACACTGAAGCTTTCTTT.

V is TRBV4-1 and J is TRBJ1-6; D uncertain. This CDR3 contains 17 residues. V was trimmed by 0 bases and J by 1 base, leaving 10 bases between them. The germline gives CDR1 MGHRA, CDR2 YSYEKL. The CDR3 region has the DNA TGCGCCAGCAGCCAAGATCGGGCGGGGTCCTATAATTCACCCCTCCACTTT. It encodes CASSQDRAGSYNSPLHF.

The CDR3 DNA is TGTGCCAGCAGTTTGGCAGGGAATCAGCCCCAGCATTTT. Amino acid sequence: CASSLAGNQPQHF. The chain recombines TRBV28 with TRBJ1-5, with a possible D match to TRBD1 (5 bases). V lost 3 bases and J lost 4, with 7 bases in between. Germline CDR1 reads MDHEN; CDR2 reads SYDVKM. CDR3 length equals 13 residues.

The chain couples TRBV21-1 to TRBJ1-5; the table gives TRBD1 as D, unverified against the DNA. TRBV21-1 is deemed a pseudogene. The CDR3 spans 16 residues. The CDR3 nucleotides read TGTGCCAGCAGGGGCACCGTGGGACAGCTCAATCAGCCCCAGCATTTT. This codes for CASRGTVGQLNQPQHF.

The chain links TRBV6-1 to TRBJ1-5, with a weak D call TRBD1 (5 bases). This CDR3 has 14 amino acids. Germline-derived CDR1 and CDR2 are MNHNS and SASEGT. Deletions cut 5 bases from V and 0 bases from J, with 8 bases between. The CDR3 nucleotides are TGTGCCAGCAGTCAACAGGATAGCAATCAGCCCCAGCATTTT. This encodes CASSQQDSNQPQHF.

The CDR3 region has the DNA TGTGCCAGCAGCTTGGTATGGGGGACAGCTAGCTCCTACGAGCAGTACTTC. Protein product: CASSLVWGTASSYEQYF. The V gene is TRBV5-6, the J gene TRBJ2-7; 7 bases fit TRBD1. Germline CDR1 SGHDT, CDR2 YYEEEE. With V trimmed by 0 bases and J by 0 bases, 9 bases remained unmatched. CDR3 length: 17 amino acids.

On this clone: In the same sample, other DNA sequences code for this CDR3. CDR3 nucleotide sequence: TGCGCCAGCAGCCAAGACCCGGCTAGCGGGATTGTCGAGACCCAGTACTTC. Protein sequence: CASSQDPASGIVETQYF. The chain is built from TRBV4-1 and TRBJ2-5; 9 bases agree with TRBD2. Unmatched junction bases numbered 10, after V lost 0 bases and J lost 5 bases. CDR1 MGHRA and CDR2 YSYEKL come from the germline V gene. CDR3 length: 17 residues.

J is TRBJ2-7 and V is TRBV7-8, with a possible D match to TRBD1 (6 bases). Germline lookup yields CDR1 SGHVS and CDR2 FQNEAQ. V was trimmed by 4 bases and J by 4 bases, leaving 14 bases between them. The CDR3 spans 14 residues. The CDR3 bases are TGTGCCAGCAGCTCCGGGACAATAAGTTACGAGCAGTACTTC. Protein product: CASSSGTISYEQYF.

This clone was counted only a few times. The CDR3 DNA sequence: TGTGCCAGCAGCTTTGGGGGGCGGGAGGTTAATGAGCAGTTCTTC. Protein: CASSFGGREVNEQFF. The gene calls are TRBV5-4 and TRBJ2-1; 8 bases are a match to TRBD2. The CDR3 contains 15 residues. Germline V gives CDR1 SGHNT, CDR2 YYREEE (reference sequence). V was clipped by 2 bases and J by 7 bases; unmatched bases: 8.

The chain uses TRBV25-1 and TRBJ1-6; 7 nucleotides line up with TRBD1. Looked up from germline, CDR1 is MGHDK and CDR2 is SYGVNS. The CDR3 has 15 residues. Losses at the gene ends were 2 bases for V and 8 bases for J; bases not matched to a gene: 6. CDR3 region: CASSEIDRDDSPLHF. The CDR3 region has the DNA TGTGCCAGCAGTGAAATCGACAGGGATGATTCACCCCTCCACTTT.

This clone came up once. The chain couples TRBV2 to TRBJ1-1, with 7 positions matching TRBD1. There are 12 residues in the CDR3. CDR1 and CDR2 from the germline V gene are SNHLY and FYNNEI. V dropped 7 bases and J dropped 7; count of bases not matched to a gene: 6. CDR3 sequence: CASKAGGIEAFF. As DNA, the CDR3 is TGTGCCAGCAAAGCAGGGGGGATTGAAGCTTTCTTT.

The CDR3 sequence is CASANPFRGASSYEQYF. The CDR3 DNA follows: TGTGCCAGTGCCAACCCTTTTCGGGGGGCGTCGTCCTACGAGCAGTACTTC. The genes are TRBV28 and TRBJ2-7, with D possibly matching TRBD2 (7 bases). CDR3 size: 17 residues. V dropped 9 bases and J dropped 1 base, with 25 bases sitting between them. Per the germline V gene, CDR1 is MDHEN and CDR2 is SYDVKM.

The gene calls are TRBV10-2 and TRBJ1-1, with D possibly being TRBD1 (5 bases). Germline-derived CDR1 and CDR2 are WSHSY and SAAADI. Trimming removed 8 bases at V and 1 base at J, with 20 bases between. The CDR3 totals 16 residues. The CDR3 protein is CASSLEDSYPNTEAFF. DNA of the CDR3: TGCGCCAGCTCCCTCGAAGACAGCTACCCGAACACTGAAGCTTTCTTT.

J is TRBJ2-7 and V is TRBV2; 8 nucleotides agree with TRBD1. The length of the CDR3 is 13 residues. V trimming: 6 bases; J trimming: 3 bases; junction bases outside the gene matches: 4. Germline CDR1 and CDR2: SNHLY and FYNNEI. CDR3 sequence (DNA): TGTGCCAGCAGACAGGGGACAGGCTACGAGCAGTACTTC. It is translated as CASRQGTGYEQYF. The full variable domain, completed using reference TRBV2 and TRBJ2-7, is EPEVTQTPSHQVTQMGQEVILRCVPISNHLYFYWYRQILGQKVEFLVSFYNNEISEKSEIFDDQFSVERPDGSNFTLKIRSTKLEDSAMYFCASRQGTGYEQYFGPGTRLTVT.

V is TRBV5-5 and J is TRBJ2-7, with 12 bases identical to TRBD2. CDR1 and CDR2 (germline): SGHKS, YYEKEE (reference sequence). The CDR3 contains 16 residues. The V gene end was trimmed by 3 bases and the J gene end by 0 bases; junction bases not matched to a gene: 4. In nucleotides, the CDR3 is TGTGCCAGCAGCTGGACTAGCGGGGTGTTCTCCTACGAGCAGTACTTC. It encodes CASSWTSGVFSYEQYF.

The chain couples TRBV15 to TRBJ2-5, with D possibly TRBD2 on 5 matching bases. The CDR3 consists of 15 residues. V lost 3 bases and J lost 5, with 16 bases in between. In germline, CDR1 is LNHNV, CDR2 YYDKDF (reference sequence). CDR3 sequence: CATSRAEGGLETQYF. The CDR3, as DNA: TGTGCCACCAGCAGGGCAGAGGGCGGTTTGGAGACCCAGTACTTC.

This chain uses TRBV19 with TRBJ2-1; D perhaps matches TRBD2 (6 bases). The CDR3 consists of 12 residues. The germline V gene encodes CDR1 LNHDA and CDR2 SQIVND (reference sequence). V lost 6 bases and J 11 bases, leaving 14 bases between the germline ends. The CDR3 protein is CASSLGLTQQFF. CDR3 bases: TGTGCCAGTAGCCTGGGACTCACGCAGCAGTTCTTC.

The chain is built from TRBV9 and TRBJ2-5, with 10 positions matching TRBD1. There are 14 residues in the CDR3. Germline V CDR1 and CDR2: SGDLS, YYNGEE. With 0 bases clipped from V and 4 bases from J, the junction kept 0 bases outside the gene matches. This CDR3 is CASSVGQGAETQYF. In nucleotides, the CDR3 is TGTGCCAGCAGCGTAGGACAGGGGGCAGAGACCCAGTACTTC.

With respect to this clone: Other DNA variants within this sample encode the same CDR3. The rearrangement uses TRBV5-4 and TRBJ1-2; 7 bases line up with TRBD1. The junction had 4 bases not matched to a gene; V was cut back by 0 bases and J by 8 bases. CDR3 length equals 13 residues. From germline, CDR1 is SGHNT and CDR2 YYREEE (reference sequence). The CDR3 is CASSLDRGYGYTF. The CDR3, as DNA: TGTGCCAGCAGCTTGGACAGGGGTTACGGCTACACCTTC.

CDR3 protein: CASSLELAVYQETQYF. CDR3 coding DNA: TGCGCCAGCAGCTTGGAACTAGCGGTGTACCAAGAGACCCAGTACTTC. The V and J genes are TRBV5-1 and TRBJ2-5, with 8 bases matching TRBD2. V lost 0 bases and J lost 0; bases outside the gene matches: 4. The CDR3 runs 16 residues. Looked up from germline, CDR1 is SGHRS and CDR2 is YFSETQ.

Worth noting for this clone: Other DNA sequences in this sample translate to the same CDR3. The chain is built from TRBV5-6 and TRBJ2-5, with a weak D call TRBD1 (5 bases). The last part of the DNA fits TRBJ2-7 better; the J call may be wrong. The CDR3 length is 13 residues. From germline, CDR1 is SGHDT and CDR2 YYEEEE. CDR3 in DNA: TGTGCCAGCAGCTTAGGCAGGGCCTACGAGCAGTACTTC. As protein: CASSLGRAYEQYF.